Listed below are T cell receptor beta chains from one sample, sequenced in a study of blood T cell repertoires in COVID-19. The table came from immunoSEQ multiplex PCR; TCRdb's copy has only in-frame clones and leaves some out. In the table there are around 260,000 clones, about 91% of which are singletons. The sequencing input was peripheral blood. These TCRs come from a person aged 18-30 years with COVID-19, enrolled during active disease. Both conserved end residues are part of each CDR3. D genes are given only for firm matches. Clone size is stated in some rows and not others, as once, few, many or a class when expanded.

d_call: .; v_call: TRBV27; clone_size: .; j_call: TRBJ2-7; cdr3_nt: TGTGCCAGCAGTCCTACCGGGAACTACGAGCAGTACTTC; cdr3_aa: CASSPTGNYEQYF
d_call: .; v_call: TRBV12-3/TRBV12-4; clone_size: .; j_call: TRBJ1-1; cdr3_nt: TGTGCCACCAGACAGACAAACACTGAAGCTTTCTTT; cdr3_aa: CATRQTNTEAFF
d_call: .; v_call: TRBV11-2; clone_size: .; j_call: TRBJ2-5; cdr3_nt: TGTGCCAGCAGGGGCGGGTCACAAGAGACCCAGTACTTC; cdr3_aa: CASRGGSQETQYF
d_call: TRBD1; v_call: TRBV10-3; clone_size: few; j_call: TRBJ1-3; cdr3_nt: TGTGCCATCAGTGAGGGACAGGGCATATATTTT; cdr3_aa: CAISEGQGIYF
d_call: TRBD1; v_call: TRBV7-9; clone_size: .; j_call: TRBJ1-2; cdr3_nt: TGTGCCAGCAGCTCTACCCCCGGGGACAGGGTTTATGGCTACACCTTC; cdr3_aa: CASSSTPGDRVYGYTF
d_call: .; v_call: TRBV24-1; clone_size: .; j_call: TRBJ1-5; cdr3_nt: TGTGCCACCAGTGATTGGACAGTCAATCAGCCCCAGCATTTT; cdr3_aa: CATSDWTVNQPQHF
d_call: TRBD1; v_call: TRBV23-1; clone_size: .; j_call: TRBJ2-5; cdr3_nt: TGCGCCAGGACAGGGGATTGTGAGACCCAGTACTTC; cdr3_aa: CARTGDCETQYF
d_call: TRBD1; v_call: TRBV12-3/TRBV12-4; clone_size: .; j_call: TRBJ2-7; cdr3_nt: TGTGCCAGCAGGTCGACAGGGGCCGAGCAGTACTTC; cdr3_aa: CASRSTGAEQYF
d_call: TRBD2; v_call: TRBV6-1; clone_size: once; j_call: TRBJ2-7; cdr3_nt: TGTGCCAGCAGTGACCCGGGACTAGTGTCCTCCTACGAGCAGTACTTC; cdr3_aa: CASSDPGLVSSYEQYF
d_call: .; v_call: TRBV28; clone_size: .; j_call: TRBJ2-1; cdr3_nt: TGTGCCAGCTCTAACCTCAATTACAATGAGCAGTTCTTC; cdr3_aa: CASSNLNYNEQFF
d_call: TRBD1; v_call: TRBV30; clone_size: .; j_call: TRBJ1-1; cdr3_nt: TGTGCCTGGGAGACAGGGAATGTGAACACTGAAGCTTTCTTT; cdr3_aa: CAWETGNVNTEAFF
d_call: .; v_call: TRBV20-1; clone_size: .; j_call: TRBJ2-1; cdr3_nt: TGCAGTGCTCTAGGCAATGAGCAGTTCTTC; cdr3_aa: CSALGNEQFF
d_call: TRBD1; v_call: TRBV9; clone_size: once; j_call: TRBJ1-4; cdr3_nt: TGTGCCAGCAGCCCACGACAGGGACTTAATGAAAAACTGTTTTTT; cdr3_aa: CASSPRQGLNEKLFF
d_call: .; v_call: TRBV6-1; clone_size: .; j_call: TRBJ1-5; cdr3_nt: TGTGCCAGCAGTGAATCAGGGGTAGGTCAGCCCCAGCATTTT; cdr3_aa: CASSESGVGQPQHF
d_call: .; v_call: TRBV2; clone_size: .; j_call: TRBJ1-2; cdr3_nt: TGTGCCAGCAGTGAATCGGGGGGAGTCTATGGCTACACCTTC; cdr3_aa: CASSESGGVYGYTF
d_call: TRBD2; v_call: TRBV11-3; clone_size: .; j_call: TRBJ2-2; cdr3_nt: TGTGCCAGCAGCCTCGGACTAGCGGGAAACACCGGGGAGCTGTTTTTT; cdr3_aa: CASSLGLAGNTGELFF
d_call: TRBD2; v_call: TRBV5-6; clone_size: .; j_call: TRBJ2-1; cdr3_nt: TGTGCCAGCAGTTACGGACTAGCGGGAGGCAATGAGCAGTTCTTC; cdr3_aa: CASSYGLAGGNEQFF
d_call: .; v_call: TRBV18; clone_size: .; j_call: TRBJ1-1; cdr3_nt: TGTGCCAGCTCACCGGCGGGGGCTTTGAACACTGAAGCTTTCTTT; cdr3_aa: CASSPAGALNTEAFF
d_call: TRBD1; v_call: TRBV19; clone_size: .; j_call: TRBJ2-7; cdr3_nt: TGTGCCAGTAGTGCCTCTTTCGGGACAGGGGACGAGCAGTACTTC; cdr3_aa: CASSASFGTGDEQYF
d_call: .; v_call: TRBV27; clone_size: .; j_call: TRBJ2-5; cdr3_nt: TGTGCCAGCAGTTTCGGGTACCAAGAGACCCAGTACTTC; cdr3_aa: CASSFGYQETQYF
d_call: .; v_call: TRBV6-1; clone_size: .; j_call: TRBJ1-3; cdr3_nt: TGTGCCAGCAGTGAACAGGGGACCAGCTCTGGAAACACCATATATTTT; cdr3_aa: CASSEQGTSSGNTIYF
d_call: .; v_call: TRBV28; clone_size: .; j_call: TRBJ2-4; cdr3_nt: TGTGCCAGCAGTTCCTTGGGGGATACAGGGAATCTAGGCAAAAACATTCAGTACTTC; cdr3_aa: CASSSLGDTGNLGKNIQYF
d_call: .; v_call: TRBV7-6; clone_size: .; j_call: TRBJ1-2; cdr3_nt: TGTGCCAGCAGCTTTTCTTTAACAGGCTCTCTCTCTAACTATGGCTACACCTTC; cdr3_aa: CASSFSLTGSLSNYGYTF
d_call: .; v_call: TRBV5-4; clone_size: .; j_call: TRBJ2-6; cdr3_nt: TGTGCCAGCAGCATCGACAGTACTGGGGCCAACGTCCTGACTTTC; cdr3_aa: CASSIDSTGANVLTF
d_call: .; v_call: TRBV5-5; clone_size: .; j_call: TRBJ2-5; cdr3_nt: TGTGCCAGCAGATACAGGGGGGGGTACGAAGAGACCCAGTACTTC; cdr3_aa: CASRYRGGYEETQYF
d_call: .; v_call: TRBV6-5; clone_size: .; j_call: TRBJ2-3; cdr3_nt: TGTGCCAGCCTCCGCACAGATACGCAGTATTTT; cdr3_aa: CASLRTDTQYF
d_call: TRBD1; v_call: TRBV7-2; clone_size: .; j_call: TRBJ1-4; cdr3_nt: TGTGCCAGCAGCGGATACAGGGGCTCGGCGGAAAAACTGTTTTTT; cdr3_aa: CASSGYRGSAEKLFF
d_call: TRBD1; v_call: TRBV19; clone_size: .; j_call: TRBJ1-5; cdr3_nt: TGTGCCAGTAGTAGACAGGGGGGCAATCAGCCCCAGCATTTT; cdr3_aa: CASSRQGGNQPQHF
d_call: .; v_call: TRBV5-6; clone_size: .; j_call: TRBJ1-2; cdr3_nt: TGTGCCAGCAGCCCGGGTGTGAATTGGGAGGGGAACTATGGCTACACCTTC; cdr3_aa: CASSPGVNWEGNYGYTF
d_call: .; v_call: TRBV12-3/TRBV12-4; clone_size: .; j_call: TRBJ1-2; cdr3_nt: TGTGCCAGCAGCAGACATATGGGCTACACCTTC; cdr3_aa: CASSRHMGYTF
d_call: .; v_call: TRBV6-5; clone_size: .; j_call: TRBJ1-2; cdr3_nt: TGTGCCAGCAGTTACTCGAGGCCGAACTATGGCTACACCTTC; cdr3_aa: CASSYSRPNYGYTF
d_call: .; v_call: TRBV7-8; clone_size: .; j_call: TRBJ1-2; cdr3_nt: TGTGCCAGCAGCAACAACAGGGCTACTAACTATGGCTACACCTTC; cdr3_aa: CASSNNRATNYGYTF
d_call: .; v_call: TRBV18; clone_size: .; j_call: TRBJ2-1; cdr3_nt: TGTGCCAGCTCACTGGGACAACTCAGCTCCTACAATGAGCAGTTCTTC; cdr3_aa: CASSLGQLSSYNEQFF
d_call: .; v_call: TRBV18; clone_size: .; j_call: TRBJ1-3; cdr3_nt: TGTGCCAGCTCGGCCTCAGACTCTGGAAACACCATATATTTT; cdr3_aa: CASSASDSGNTIYF
d_call: TRBD2; v_call: TRBV18; clone_size: .; j_call: TRBJ2-1; cdr3_nt: TGTGCCAGCTCACGAACTAGCGGGAGGACGAATGAGCAGTTCTTC; cdr3_aa: CASSRTSGRTNEQFF
d_call: .; v_call: TRBV19; clone_size: .; j_call: TRBJ2-7; cdr3_nt: TGTGCCAGTAGTCCGGGGATCAAGGATACGAAGCAGTACTTC; cdr3_aa: CASSPGIKDTKQYF
d_call: TRBD2; v_call: TRBV10-2; clone_size: .; j_call: TRBJ2-5; cdr3_nt: TGCGCCAGCAGTGAGTCGCTAGCGGGGACCCAGTACTTC; cdr3_aa: CASSESLAGTQYF
d_call: .; v_call: TRBV4-2; clone_size: .; j_call: TRBJ1-4; cdr3_nt: TGTGCCAGCAGCCAAGAGAGGGCCACTAATGAAAAACTGTTTTTT; cdr3_aa: CASSQERATNEKLFF
d_call: TRBD2; v_call: TRBV6-5; clone_size: .; j_call: TRBJ2-3; cdr3_nt: TGTGCCAGCCTAGCGGGAGGTGATACGCAGTATTTT; cdr3_aa: CASLAGGDTQYF
d_call: .; v_call: TRBV27; clone_size: .; j_call: TRBJ2-3; cdr3_nt: TGTGCCAGCAGTTTCGGAACTGTCCAGGGTTCTACAGATACGCAGTATTTT; cdr3_aa: CASSFGTVQGSTDTQYF
d_call: .; v_call: TRBV4-2; clone_size: .; j_call: TRBJ2-3; cdr3_nt: TGTGCCAGCAGCCAACTGGCGGATAGCACAGATACGCAGTATTTT; cdr3_aa: CASSQLADSTDTQYF
d_call: .; v_call: TRBV24-1; clone_size: .; j_call: TRBJ1-4; cdr3_nt: TGTGCCACCAGTGCAGCAACTAATGAAAAACTGTTTTTT; cdr3_aa: CATSAATNEKLFF
d_call: TRBD2; v_call: TRBV9; clone_size: .; j_call: TRBJ2-1; cdr3_nt: TGTGCCAGCAGCGTCGGACGGACTAGCGGGAGCCATGAGCAGTTCTTC; cdr3_aa: CASSVGRTSGSHEQFF
d_call: TRBD1; v_call: TRBV19; clone_size: .; j_call: TRBJ2-1; cdr3_nt: TGTGCCAGTAGTATAGATGGGACAGGGGCTGGAGAGCAGTTCTTC; cdr3_aa: CASSIDGTGAGEQFF
d_call: TRBD1; v_call: TRBV6-5; clone_size: .; j_call: TRBJ2-7; cdr3_nt: TGTGCCAGCAGTTACTCGACAGGGGGTGATGGCTACGAGCAGTACTTC; cdr3_aa: CASSYSTGGDGYEQYF
d_call: .; v_call: TRBV12-1; clone_size: .; j_call: TRBJ2-1; cdr3_nt: TGTGCCAGCAGCTCTCCCACCGGGACTAGTAGGATCAATGAGCAGTTCTTC; cdr3_aa: CASSSPTGTSRINEQFF
d_call: TRBD1; v_call: TRBV11-2; clone_size: .; j_call: TRBJ2-7; cdr3_nt: TGTGCCAGCAGCCTGGGACAGGGGTACTACGAGCAGTACTTC; cdr3_aa: CASSLGQGYYEQYF
d_call: .; v_call: TRBV6-2/TRBV6-3; clone_size: .; j_call: TRBJ2-1; cdr3_nt: TGTGCCAGCAGTGACAGTCACGGTGAGCAGTTCTTC; cdr3_aa: CASSDSHGEQFF
d_call: TRBD1; v_call: TRBV5-1; clone_size: .; j_call: TRBJ1-1; cdr3_nt: TGCGCCAGCAGCTCGGGACAGGGGGACACTGAAGCTTTCTTT; cdr3_aa: CASSSGQGDTEAFF
d_call: TRBD1; v_call: TRBV30; clone_size: .; j_call: TRBJ1-4; cdr3_nt: TGTGCCGGGGGACAGGACTTTAATGAAAAACTGTTTTTT; cdr3_aa: CAGGQDFNEKLFF
d_call: TRBD1; v_call: TRBV23-1; clone_size: .; j_call: TRBJ2-7; cdr3_nt: TGCGCCAGCAGTCACCGGACAGGCGGGTACGAGCAGTACTTC; cdr3_aa: CASSHRTGGYEQYF
d_call: .; v_call: TRBV6-6; clone_size: once; j_call: TRBJ2-2; cdr3_nt: TGTGCCACAGACAGGTTGAACACCGGGGAGCTGTTTTTT; cdr3_aa: CATDRLNTGELFF
d_call: TRBD1; v_call: TRBV2; clone_size: .; j_call: TRBJ2-7; cdr3_nt: TGTGCCAGCAGGGGACAGGCTAGGTACGAGCAGTACTTC; cdr3_aa: CASRGQARYEQYF
d_call: TRBD2; v_call: TRBV28; clone_size: .; j_call: TRBJ2-7; cdr3_nt: TGTGCCAGCAGTAAAGGGACTAGCGGGAGTTCCTACGAGCAGTACTTC; cdr3_aa: CASSKGTSGSSYEQYF
d_call: .; v_call: TRBV10-3; clone_size: .; j_call: TRBJ1-1; cdr3_nt: TGTGCCATCAGTGAGTCGAACCAGGGAGGATCTGAAGCTTTCTTT; cdr3_aa: CAISESNQGGSEAFF